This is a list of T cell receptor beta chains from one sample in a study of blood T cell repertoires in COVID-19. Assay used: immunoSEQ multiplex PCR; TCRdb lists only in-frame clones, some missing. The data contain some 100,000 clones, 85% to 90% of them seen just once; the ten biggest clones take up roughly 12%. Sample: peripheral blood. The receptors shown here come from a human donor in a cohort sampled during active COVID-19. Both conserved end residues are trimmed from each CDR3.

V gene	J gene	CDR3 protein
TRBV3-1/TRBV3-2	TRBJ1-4	ASSLVDREKLF
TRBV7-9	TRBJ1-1	ASSLALANTEAF
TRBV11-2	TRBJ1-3	ASRRTFGGSGNTIY
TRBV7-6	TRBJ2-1	ASSLSGNRDVEQF
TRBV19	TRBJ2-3	SSASRVGTDTQY
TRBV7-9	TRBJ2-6	ASSTRQGAGGANVLT
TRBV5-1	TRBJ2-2	ASSLRELGTGELF
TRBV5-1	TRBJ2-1	ASSLVASGGAEQF
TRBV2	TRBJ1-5	ASSVDRGPVQPQH
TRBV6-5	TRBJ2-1	ASSNPGLGKF